This T cell receptor beta chain was identified in a study of identical twins (dated by TCRdb to the mid-2010s). Study-wide context: The study deep-sequenced TCR alpha and beta repertoires from monozygotic twins, unrelated adults of various ages and cord blood to test whether fetal clonotypes persist. To rule out contamination, replicate twin experiments were performed at different times with different library preparation protocols. The study at large found these results: Because the same donors could not be followed over many years, the conclusions relied on cross-sectional statistical analysis. Out-of-frame TCR alpha sharing in monozygotic twins was systematically underestimated by recombination models, whereas sharing between unrelated individuals was in agreement with the recombination models. Invariant T cells such as MAIT and iNKT could partly confound zero-insertion analyses, although diverse VJ usage argued against such confounding for most clonotypes. Fewer insertions were carried by abundant cord blood beta clonotypes, a similar but weaker trend appeared in young adult naive repertoires, and no such trend appeared in memory repertoires. The excess sharing between twins in beta out-of-frame sequences was weaker because fewer shared sequences reduced the signal-to-noise ratio. Compared with coincidental sharing between unrelated individuals, out-of-frame TCR alpha sequences shared between twins showed an excess of sequences with low generation probability.

The library relied on 5' RACE. Sequencing was carried out with an Illumina HiSeq 2000. Template switching added a universal primer binding site, and the final cDNA carried a unique molecular identifier that allowed TCR cDNA molecules to be counted accurately. First-strand cDNA for TCR alpha and beta chains was synthesized from specific primers in the conserved constant-segment region. To control for contamination, every cDNA library was double barcoded, receiving both a SMART-Mk sample barcode and Illumina barcodes. TruSeq adapter sequences, together with Illumina sample barcodes, were added in two successive PCR steps. TCR alpha and beta cDNA libraries were sequenced on the Illumina HiSeq platform with custom primers. On the study's bioinformatics: MiGEC processed the raw reads to extract unique molecular identifiers, while MiXCR was used to determine the CDR3 positions. Recombination models were inferred per individual with the repgenHMM and IGoR tools using an EM algorithm. Shared clonotype analysis was performed with the tcR package in R, normalizing sharing by the product of cloneset sizes. To study raw recombination free of thymic and clonal selection effects, out-of-frame nonproductive sequences were analyzed. The public reads were reprocessed in TCRdb via fastp at Q25 and MiXCR, keeping in-frame beta chains. When rows share a CDR3 protein, they turn into one entry using the most common DNA and genes. In this record, the V and J calls reflect TCRdb's handling and not the investigators' own analysis. The sample table holds just under 550,000 distinct CDR3 sequences, of which approximately 16% were seen once. Jointly, the top ten make up 0.44% of the sample.

The CDR3, from cysteine to phenylalanine, totals 14 residues. Only CDR3 DNA remains: 42 bases, in frame from the first base. At the junction V is shortened by 7 bases and J by 3 bases, with 15 bases in between. Taken from the germline V gene, the CDR1 and CDR2 loops are MNHNS and SASEGT. Every donor in the study was a healthy Caucasian. Three pairs of female monozygotic twins, all aged roughly 18 to 29 years, were included in the twin cohort. Positive isolation kits from Invitrogen were used to isolate the CD4+ and CD8+ T cell populations. As to this clonotype: This receptor's antigen is unknown. No qualities accompany the bases; no much larger clone lies one base away.

The same sample was also used in a study of yellow fever vaccine responses in identical twins. Reported in the second study: According to the authors, the vaccine-induced T cell response in identical twins seemed to be partly convergent and partly specific to each individual. Focusing on identical twins, the study followed the T cell clones that responded to the vaccine, and did so with precision.

This clonotype was obtained from a young woman in good health. The specimen was CD4+ T cells sorted from blood. The V and J segments used are TRBV6-1 and TRBJ1-2, with TRBD1 tentatively as D gene (5 bases match). The DNA sequence is as follows: TGTGCCAGCACCCAGGGTTTGAGCTACTATGGCTACACCTTC. Its protein reads: CASTQGLSYYGYTF.